One and the same sample provided the 32 T cell receptor beta chains below, sequenced in a study of T cell responses to AZD1222 COVID-19 vaccine. Only in-frame clones appear in the TCRdb table, and some are missing; sequencing was by immunoSEQ multiplex PCR. The data contain 90,000 or so clones, about 86% of them singletons. The material was peripheral blood, obtained on day 0 of AZD1222 vaccination. The source of these receptors is an adult in good health.

On this clone: One end of the junction fails to match germline, which may point to a read error. V and J are TRBV6-5 and TRBJ1-6; 10 bases are shared with TRBD1. In germline, CDR1 is MNHEY, CDR2 SVGAGI. The CDR3 sequence is 15 residues long. The CDR3 DNA reads as TGTGCCAGCAGCGGGACAGGGGCCTACAATTCACCCCTCCACTTT. This codes for CASSGTGAYNSPLHF.

The CDR3 DNA is TGTGCCAGCAGCTTTTTCGCAGGGGTCGGCTACACCTTC. As protein: CASSFFAGVGYTF. The chain couples TRBV11-2 to TRBJ1-2; a possible D gene is TRBD1 (6 bases). The CDR3 is made up of 13 amino acids. Germline lookup yields CDR1 SGHAT and CDR2 FQNNGV. V was cut by 3 bases and J by 8 bases, with 13 bases left in between.

A single count supports this clone. The chain has TRBV30 and TRBJ1-2; tentative D call: TRBD1 (6 bases). The CDR3 is 14 amino acids. Between the trimmed V and J ends, which lost 0 bases and 7 bases, there was a span of 15 bases. Germline V gene sequence: CDR1 GTSNPN, CDR2 SVGIG (reference sequence). Here the CDR3 reads CAWSVNRDGGGYTF. The CDR3 coding sequence is TGTGCCTGGAGTGTTAACAGGGATGGTGGTGGCTACACCTTC.

The chain couples TRBV28 to TRBJ1-5, with 10 nucleotides matching TRBD1. The CDR3 is 15 amino acids. Unmatched junction bases numbered 7, after V lost 4 bases and J lost 7 bases. From germline, CDR1 is MDHEN and CDR2 SYDVKM. The CDR3 reads CASSWGQGSGQPQHF. In DNA form, the CDR3 reads TGTGCCAGCAGTTGGGGACAGGGGTCGGGCCAGCCCCAGCATTTT. Based on the CDR3 plus reference TRBV28 and TRBJ1-5, the full variable domain is DVKVTQSSRYLVKRTGEKVFLECVQDMDHENMFWYRQDPGLGLRLIYFSYDVKMKEKGDIPEGYSVSREKKERFSLILESASTNQTSMYLCASSWGQGSGQPQHFGDGTRLSIL.

The chain is built from TRBV19 and TRBJ2-6; D may be TRBD1 (6 bases). The germline gives CDR1 LNHDA, CDR2 SQIVND (reference sequence). With 4 bases removed from V and 3 bases from J, the gap between germline ends came to 13 bases. The CDR3 has 16 residues. CDR3 protein: CASSTLAGVGANVLTF. CDR3 nucleotide sequence: TGTGCCAGTAGTACCCTAGCAGGGGTTGGGGCCAACGTCCTGACTTTC.

The rearrangement links TRBV12-5 to TRBJ2-7; TRBD2 matches at 13 bases. The length of the CDR3 is 17 residues. CDR1 LGHNT and CDR2 FRNRAP come from the germline V gene. V trimming: 4 bases; J trimming: 1 base; junction bases outside the gene matches: 7. CDR3 amino acids: CASGSGLAGVMSYEQYF. DNA for the CDR3: TGTGCTAGTGGTTCTGGACTAGCGGGAGTTATGTCCTACGAGCAGTACTTC.

The chain combines TRBV3-1 (or the pseudogene TRBV3-2) with TRBJ2-2; no clear D. Germline-derived CDR1 and CDR2 are LGHDT and YNNKEL (reference sequence). The CDR3 length is 15 residues. V lost 1 base and J 5 bases, leaving 11 bases between the germline ends. CDR3 bases: TGTGCCAGCAGCCAAGGGGTCGGCGAGACCGGGGAGCTGTTTTTT. Translated: CASSQGVGETGELFF.

The rearrangement joins TRBV15 to TRBJ1-1; D unresolved. Germline CDR1 LNHNV, CDR2 YYDKDF (reference sequence). The CDR3 extends over 15 amino acids. Trimming took 4 bases from V and 0 from J, leaving 12 bases between them. CDR3 region: CATSIGRPMNTEAFF. The CDR3, as DNA: TGTGCCACCAGCATAGGACGGCCCATGAACACTGAAGCTTTCTTT.

This rearrangement joins TRBV30 to TRBJ1-5, with D maybe TRBD1 (5 bases). V was clipped by 1 base and J by 5 bases, with 18 bases between them. This CDR3 contains 16 residues. CDR1 is GTSNPN, CDR2 SVGIG, per germline (reference sequence). This CDR3 is CAWSAHRGGGDQPQHF. CDR3 DNA: TGTGCCTGGAGTGCCCACCGCGGCGGGGGAGATCAGCCCCAGCATTTT. Together with reference TRBV30 and TRBJ1-5, the CDR3 gives the full variable domain: SQTIHQWPATLVQPVGSPLSLECTVEGTSNPNLYWYRQAAGRGLQLLFYSVGIGQISSEVPQNLSASRPQDRQFILSSKKLLLSDSGFYLCAWSAHRGGGDQPQHFGDGTRLSIL.

This sequence joins TRBV28 and TRBJ1-2, with 8 nucleotides matching TRBD1. Germline CDR1 MDHEN, CDR2 SYDVKM. The V gene end was trimmed by 5 bases and the J gene end by 4 bases; junction bases not matched to a gene: 6. This CDR3 spans 14 amino acids. The chain's CDR3 is CASSRRGRVYGYTF. CDR3 coding DNA: TGTGCCAGCAGTCGCAGGGGGCGCGTCTATGGCTACACCTTC.

The gene calls are TRBV9 and TRBJ1-6, with D maybe TRBD1 (5 bases). The germline CDR1 and CDR2 sequences are SGDLS and YYNGEE. The CDR3 length is 14 residues. Between the trimmed V and J ends, which lost 0 bases and 13 bases, there was a span of 14 bases. CDR3 amino acids: CASSVGLQGSPLHF. CDR3 coding DNA: TGTGCCAGCAGCGTAGGTCTCCAGGGAAGTCCCCTCCACTTT.

The rearrangement links TRBV2 to TRBJ1-2; D call uncertain. Trimming shortened V by 6 bases and J by 5 bases, and 10 bases separated the two germline ends. The CDR3 contains 12 residues. Germline CDR1 reads SNHLY; CDR2 reads FYNNEI. This CDR3 reads CASRESVYGYTF. The CDR3 coding sequence is TGTGCCAGCAGGGAGTCTGTTTATGGCTACACCTTC.

V usage is TRBV7-8 and J usage is TRBJ1-3; D gene unclear. V shed 1 base and J shed 4 bases, with 5 bases lying between them. The CDR3 sequence is 13 residues long. Germline V gene data show CDR1 as SGHVS and CDR2 as FQNEAQ. CDR3 sequence: CASSLGGGNTIYF. In DNA, the CDR3 is TGTGCCAGCAGCTTAGGTGGCGGAAACACCATATATTTT.

The V call is TRBV7-8, the J call TRBJ1-2, with D possibly TRBD1 on 5 matching bases. Germline-derived CDR1 and CDR2 are SGHVS and FQNEAQ. Trimming left V 5 bases short and J 6 bases short, with 22 bases between. CDR3 length: 16 residues. The DNA for the CDR3 is TGTGCCAGCAGCCACGGGGCGGGCGGACTCCAGCATGGCTACACCTTC. Protein product: CASSHGAGGLQHGYTF.

This sequence joins TRBV28 and TRBJ1-6; TRBD1 is a possible D gene (5 bases). Germline V gene data show CDR1 as MDHEN and CDR2 as SYDVKM. This CDR3 contains 14 residues. Deletions cut 8 bases from V and 7 bases from J, with 15 bases between. Written as DNA, the CDR3 is TGTGCCAGCTACTCCGACGACAGCAATTCACCCCTCCACTTT. It specifies CASYSDDSNSPLHF.

The chain uses TRBV3-1 (or the pseudogene TRBV3-2) and TRBJ1-1; D might be TRBD1 (5 bases). Germline loops: CDR1 LGHDT, CDR2 YNNKEL (reference sequence). Trimming pared 4 bases from V and 4 bases from J, leaving 13 bases between. The CDR3 extends over 14 amino acids. This CDR3 is CASSPGGIGTEAFF. Here the CDR3 DNA reads TGTGCCAGCAGCCCCGGGGGGATAGGCACTGAAGCTTTCTTT.

This clone appeared a few times. The genes are TRBV5-1 and TRBJ2-3, with D hard to call. The CDR3 has 14 residues. From germline, CDR1 is SGHRS and CDR2 YFSETQ. V was clipped by 0 bases and J by 7 bases, with 12 bases between them. CDR3 sequence: CASSLGMGMNTQYF. The DNA of the CDR3 is TGCGCCAGCAGCTTGGGTATGGGCATGAATACGCAGTATTTT.

V gene TRBV9 combines with J gene TRBJ1-2, with 7 bases matching TRBD1. The CDR3 loop spans 13 amino acids. Looked up from germline, CDR1 is SGDLS and CDR2 is YYNGEE. J gave up 7 bases and V 4 bases, and 7 bases lay outside the gene matches. Here the CDR3 reads CASSPAGQVGYTF. The CDR3 DNA sequence: TGTGCCAGCAGCCCAGCCGGACAGGTTGGCTACACCTTC. The variable domain in full, completed from reference TRBV9 and TRBJ1-2, reads DSGVTQTPKHLITATGQRVTLRCSPRSGDLSVYWYQQSLDQGLQFLIQYYNGEERAKGNILERFSAQQFPDLHSELNLSSLELGDSALYFCASSPAGQVGYTFGSGTRLTVV.

The genes are TRBV27 and TRBJ1-5; perhaps TRBD1 as D (5 bases). This CDR3 region has 14 residues. Germline V gives CDR1 MNHEY, CDR2 SMNVEV (reference sequence). The ends were cut back, 0 bases at V and 7 bases at J, with 10 bases in the middle. The CDR3 DNA reads TGTGCCAGCAGTTTATCGTGGGGGGTACAGCCCCAGCATTTT. Protein product: CASSLSWGVQPQHF.

V gene TRBV28 combines with J gene TRBJ1-1; the match to TRBD1 covers 10 bases. J was trimmed by 3 bases and V by 10 bases; bases with no gene match: 5. CDR1 and CDR2 from the germline V gene are MDHEN and SYDVKM. The CDR3 runs 13 residues. The CDR3 spells CAIRQGAYTEAFF. The CDR3 DNA reads TGTGCCATTCGACAGGGGGCGTACACTGAAGCTTTCTTT.

The V gene is TRBV5-8, the J gene TRBJ1-2; tentatively, D is TRBD1 (6 bases). V lost 1 base to trimming and J lost 0 bases, with 10 bases between them. Germline values: CDR1 SGHTS, CDR2 YDEGEE. This CDR3 has 15 residues. The CDR3 bases are TGTGCCAGCAGCTTGAACGGGGGCCCTAACTATGGCTACACCTTC. It is translated as CASSLNGGPNYGYTF.

This clone was observed a few times. The V call is TRBV3-1 (or the pseudogene TRBV3-2), the J call TRBJ1-2, with D uncertain. The CDR3 covers 16 residues. Trimming shortened V by 3 bases and J by 1 base, and 15 bases separated the two germline ends. CDR1 and CDR2 from the germline V gene are LGHDT and YNNKEL (reference sequence). The DNA of the CDR3 is TGTGCCAGCAGCCACCGGTGGCTGGCCGATAACTATGGCTACACCTTC. Its protein is CASSHRWLADNYGYTF.

This clone has a handful of counts. The J gene is TRBJ2-3, the V gene TRBV7-3; 8 bases match TRBD2. Germline CDR1 SGHTA, CDR2 FQGTGA. V gave up 5 bases and J gave up 4 bases; unmatched junction bases: 8. The CDR3 extends over 15 amino acids. CDR3 amino acids: CASSAGTSFPDTQYF. Here the CDR3 DNA reads TGTGCCAGCAGCGCCGGGACTAGTTTCCCAGATACGCAGTATTTT.

J is TRBJ1-1 and V is TRBV6-1; D may be TRBD1 (6 bases). In germline, CDR1 is MNHNS, CDR2 SASEGT. V lost 3 bases, J lost 0 bases, and 11 bases lay in between. This CDR3 comprises 15 residues. CDR3 in DNA: TGTGCCAGCAGTGATCAAGGGGGGATGAACACTGAAGCTTTCTTT. Its protein is CASSDQGGMNTEAFF.

V usage is TRBV27 and J usage is TRBJ1-2, with 8 bases identical to TRBD1. V lost 2 bases to trimming and J lost 5 bases; unmatched junction nucleotides: 4. Germline CDR1 reads MNHEY; CDR2 reads SMNVEV (reference sequence). The length of the CDR3 is 14 residues. CDR3: CASSLDRGRYGYTF. The CDR3 DNA follows: TGTGCCAGCAGTTTAGACAGGGGAAGATATGGCTACACCTTC.

V gene TRBV2 combines with J gene TRBJ1-1; a weak D match, TRBD1 (6 bases). CDR1 is SNHLY and CDR2 is FYNNEI in the germline V gene. Trimming left V 5 bases short and J 1 base short, with 23 bases between. CDR3 length: 18 amino acids. CDR3 residues: CASSPGHPRLISNTEAFF. CDR3 nucleotide sequence: TGTGCCAGCAGTCCGGGACATCCGCGCCTGATATCGAACACTGAAGCTTTCTTT.

The chain links TRBV28 to TRBJ2-5; tentatively, D is TRBD1 or TRBD2 (6 bases each). The germline gives CDR1 MDHEN, CDR2 SYDVKM. The CDR3 has 16 residues. Trimming shortened V by 3 bases and J by 5 bases, and 19 bases separated the two germline ends. The CDR3 nucleotides are TGTGCCAGCAGTTTGGGGGCTATTCGTGGAGGGGAGACCCAGTACTTC. Its translation is CASSLGAIRGGETQYF.

This chain connects TRBV19 to TRBJ2-7, with D perhaps TRBD1 (6 bases). The ends were cut back, 6 bases at V and 3 bases at J, with 9 bases in the middle. This CDR3 is built from 12 residues. CDR1 is LNHDA and CDR2 is SQIVND in the germline V gene (reference sequence). CDR3 in amino acids: CASRTGSYEQYF. The DNA for the CDR3 is TGTGCCAGTAGAACAGGGAGCTACGAGCAGTACTTC. Supplemented by reference TRBV19 and TRBJ2-7, the full variable domain reads DGGITQSPKYLFRKEGQNVTLSCEQNLNHDAMYWYRQDPGQGLRLIYYSQIVNDFQKGDIAEGYSVSREKKESFPLTVTSAQKNPTAFYLCASRTGSYEQYFGPGTRLTVT.

The rearrangement uses TRBV2 and TRBJ2-1, with a tentative D call TRBD2 (6 bases). The V gene lost 6 bases and the J gene lost 4 bases, with 10 bases spanning the gap. Germline CDR1 SNHLY, CDR2 FYNNEI. This CDR3 comprises 13 residues. Here the CDR3 reads CASREGGYNEQFF. DNA for the CDR3: TGTGCCAGCAGGGAGGGAGGATACAATGAGCAGTTCTTC.

The chain uses TRBV5-1 and TRBJ1-1; D call uncertain. The germline V gene encodes CDR1 SGHRS and CDR2 YFSETQ. The CDR3 spans 12 residues. Trimming removed 1 base at V and 7 bases at J, with 8 bases between. CDR3 loop: CASSLRWGEAFF. Here the CDR3 DNA reads TGCGCCAGCAGCTTGCGATGGGGTGAAGCTTTCTTT.

The chain is built from TRBV29-1 and TRBJ2-4; weak D call: TRBD1 (5 bases). Looked up from germline, CDR1 is SQVTM and CDR2 is ANQGSEA. The CDR3 length is 11 residues. The CDR3 sequence is CSLATDGIQYF. The CDR3 DNA is TGCAGTCTTGCGACAGATGGCATTCAGTACTTC.

The chain has TRBV28 and TRBJ1-2; D remains unclear. This CDR3 is 12 amino acids long. Trimming removed 5 bases at V and 0 bases at J, with 4 bases between. The germline V gene encodes CDR1 MDHEN and CDR2 SYDVKM. CDR3 DNA sequence: TGTGCCAGCAGTATCACTAACTATGGCTACACCTTC. It encodes CASSITNYGYTF.